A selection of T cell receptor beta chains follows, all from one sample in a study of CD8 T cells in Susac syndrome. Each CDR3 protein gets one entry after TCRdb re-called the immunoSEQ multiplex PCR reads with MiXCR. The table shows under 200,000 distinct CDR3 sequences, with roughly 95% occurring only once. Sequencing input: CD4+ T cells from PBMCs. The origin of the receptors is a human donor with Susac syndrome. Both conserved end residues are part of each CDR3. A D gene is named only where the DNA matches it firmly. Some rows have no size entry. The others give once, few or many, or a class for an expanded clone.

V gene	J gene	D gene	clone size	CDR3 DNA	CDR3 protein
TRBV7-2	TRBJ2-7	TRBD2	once	TGTGCCAGCAGCTTAGTTCGCGGGAGGGCGATGTACGAGCAGTACTTC	CASSLVRGRAMYEQYF
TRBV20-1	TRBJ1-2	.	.	TGCAGTGCGGGGGGGGGAAGTAACTATGGCTACACCTTC	CSAGGGSNYGYTF
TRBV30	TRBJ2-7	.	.	TGTGCCTGGAGCGGGTCCGATTCCCGCAAGCAGTACTTC	CAWSGSDSRKQYF
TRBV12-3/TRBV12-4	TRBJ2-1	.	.	TGTGCCAGCAGGGGTCTACACCCGACCCTAGCCGCCAGACCCTACAATGAGCAGTTCTTC	CASRGLHPTLAARPYNEQFF
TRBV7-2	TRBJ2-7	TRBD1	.	TGTGCCAGCAGCGAACGGACAGGACTCAGCTTCGGGCAGTACTTC	CASSERTGLSFGQYF
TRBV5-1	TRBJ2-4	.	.	TGCGCCAGCAGCCGGACAGACGAAAACATTCAGTACTTC	CASSRTDENIQYF
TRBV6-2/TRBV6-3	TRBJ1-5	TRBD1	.	TGTGCCACCGACAGGGGAAATCAGCCCCAGCATTTT	CATDRGNQPQHF
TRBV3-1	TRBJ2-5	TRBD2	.	TGTGCCAGCAGCCAAGCTAGCGGGGGCCTCGGGACCCAGTACTTC	CASSQASGGLGTQYF
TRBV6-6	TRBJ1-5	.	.	TGTGCCAGCAGACAGCATGGGTTAAGTCAGCCCCAGCATTTT	CASRQHGLSQPQHF
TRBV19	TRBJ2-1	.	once	TGTGCCAGTAGTATAGTACTAGTAAACAATGAGCAGTTCTTC	CASSIVLVNNEQFF
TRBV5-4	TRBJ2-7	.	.	TGTGCCAGCAGCTCCCTGACCGACTACGAGCAGTACTTC	CASSSLTDYEQYF
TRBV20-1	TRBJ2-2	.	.	TGCAGTGCTAAACGAGACAGGAACACCGGGGAGCTGTTTTTT	CSAKRDRNTGELFF
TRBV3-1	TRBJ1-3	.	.	TGTGCCAGCAGCCAAGTCACTACAGGTCAACAAGGAAACACCATATATTTT	CASSQVTTGQQGNTIYF
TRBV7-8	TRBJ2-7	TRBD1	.	TGTGCCAGCAGCTTATTGTCCAGCCCCCTAACCGGGACAGGTCTTCGCGAGCAGTACTTC	CASSLLSSPLTGTGLREQYF
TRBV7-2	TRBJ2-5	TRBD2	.	TGTGCCAGCAGCCCTGGACTAGCCATCGGAGAGACCCAGTACTTC	CASSPGLAIGETQYF
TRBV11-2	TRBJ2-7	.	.	TGTGCCAGCACCCTTAGAGCAGGGCGTTACGAGCAGTACTTC	CASTLRAGRYEQYF
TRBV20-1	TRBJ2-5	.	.	TGCAGTGCCCGAGGAGGGCGGGGCGAGACCCAGTACTTC	CSARGGRGETQYF
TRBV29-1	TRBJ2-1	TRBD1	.	TGCAGCGCGGGACAGAGCCGCAATGAGCAGTTCTTC	CSAGQSRNEQFF
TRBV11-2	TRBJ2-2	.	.	TGTGCCAGCAGCGGCAGAAACACCGGGGAGCTGTTTTTT	CASSGRNTGELFF
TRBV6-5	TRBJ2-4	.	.	TGTGCCAGCAGTTATGGTGCGAGTTCCGTCAAAAACATTCAGTACTTC	CASSYGASSVKNIQYF
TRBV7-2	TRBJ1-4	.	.	TGTGCCAGCAGCTTAGCAGGCGGGGCGGTTACTAATGAAAAACTGTTTTTT	CASSLAGGAVTNEKLFF
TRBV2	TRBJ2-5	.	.	TGTGCCAGCAGTATAGACCGTCCATCTAGGGGGGAGACCCAGTACTTC	CASSIDRPSRGETQYF
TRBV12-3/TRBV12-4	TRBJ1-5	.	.	TGTGCCAGCAGTCCCAATTTGGGGGGAGTGCAGCCCCAGCATTTT	CASSPNLGGVQPQHF
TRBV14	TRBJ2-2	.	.	TGTGCCAGCAGCCATTCCCGCTCCGGGGAGCTGTTTTTT	CASSHSRSGELFF
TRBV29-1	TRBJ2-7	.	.	TGCAGCGTTGGGCAGGGAGGCTCCTACGAGCAGTACTTC	CSVGQGGSYEQYF
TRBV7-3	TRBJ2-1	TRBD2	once	TGTGCCAGCAGCCCTGGAACTAGCGCATCATACAATGAGCAGTTCTTC	CASSPGTSASYNEQFF
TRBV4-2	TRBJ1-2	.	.	TGTGCCAGCAGCCAAGATAAGGGCGGGGACGCTAACTATGGCTACACCTTC	CASSQDKGGDANYGYTF
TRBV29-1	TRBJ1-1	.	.	TGCAGCGTTGTGGTGGGGGCTGGGACTGAAGCTTTCTTT	CSVVVGAGTEAFF
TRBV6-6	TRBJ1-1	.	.	TGTGCCAGCATCTGGGGGGTTCAGAACACTGAAGCTTTCTTT	CASIWGVQNTEAFF
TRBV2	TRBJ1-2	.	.	TGTGCCAGCAGCCCCGGGGGAGGCTACACCTTC	CASSPGGGYTF
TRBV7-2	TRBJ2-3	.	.	TGTGCCAGCAGCTCCCTCGGGGGATCCCCAGATACGCAGTATTTT	CASSSLGGSPDTQYF
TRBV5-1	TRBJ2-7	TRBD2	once	TGCGCCAGCAGCCTTACCGGGACTAGCGGGATTGGGAGCTCCTACGAGCAGTACTTC	CASSLTGTSGIGSSYEQYF